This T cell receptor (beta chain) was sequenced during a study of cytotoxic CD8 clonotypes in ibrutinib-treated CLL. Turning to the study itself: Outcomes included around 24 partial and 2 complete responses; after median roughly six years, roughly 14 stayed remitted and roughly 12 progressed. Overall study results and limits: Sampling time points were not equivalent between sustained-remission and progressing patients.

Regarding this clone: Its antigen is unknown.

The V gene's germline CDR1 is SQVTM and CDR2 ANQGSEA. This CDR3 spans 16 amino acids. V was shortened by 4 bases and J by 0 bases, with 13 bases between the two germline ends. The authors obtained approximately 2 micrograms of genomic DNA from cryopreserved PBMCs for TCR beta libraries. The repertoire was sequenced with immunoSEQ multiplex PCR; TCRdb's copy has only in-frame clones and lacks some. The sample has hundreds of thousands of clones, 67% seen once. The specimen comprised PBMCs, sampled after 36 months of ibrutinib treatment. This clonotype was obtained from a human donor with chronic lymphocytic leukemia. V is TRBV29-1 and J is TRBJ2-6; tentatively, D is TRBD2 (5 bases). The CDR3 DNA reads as TGCAGCGTTGTTCTGGACTCTCCCTCTGGGGCCAACGTCCTGACTTTC. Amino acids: CSVVLDSPSGANVLTF.